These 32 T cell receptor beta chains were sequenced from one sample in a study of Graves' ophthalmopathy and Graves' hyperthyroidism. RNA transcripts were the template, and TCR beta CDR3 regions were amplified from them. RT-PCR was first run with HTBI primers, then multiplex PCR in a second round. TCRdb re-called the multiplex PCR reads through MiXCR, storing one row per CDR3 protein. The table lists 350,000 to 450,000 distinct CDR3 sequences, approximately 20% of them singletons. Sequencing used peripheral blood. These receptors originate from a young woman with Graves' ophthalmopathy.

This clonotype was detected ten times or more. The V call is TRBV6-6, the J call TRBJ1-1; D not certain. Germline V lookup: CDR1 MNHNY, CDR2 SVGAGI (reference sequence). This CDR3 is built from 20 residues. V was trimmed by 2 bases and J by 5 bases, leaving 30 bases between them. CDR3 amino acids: CASSYGFDHLQIAATTEAFF. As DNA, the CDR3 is TGTGCCAGCAGTTACGGCTTCGACCATTTACAGATCGCGGCGACAACTGAAGCTTTCTTT.

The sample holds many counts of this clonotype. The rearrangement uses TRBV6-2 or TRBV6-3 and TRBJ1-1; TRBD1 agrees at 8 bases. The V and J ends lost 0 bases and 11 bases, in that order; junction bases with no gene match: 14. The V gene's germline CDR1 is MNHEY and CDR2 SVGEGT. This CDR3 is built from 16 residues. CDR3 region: CASSYSTDRERPMAFF. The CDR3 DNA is TGTGCCAGCAGTTACTCCACGGACAGGGAACGTCCTATGGCTTTCTTT.

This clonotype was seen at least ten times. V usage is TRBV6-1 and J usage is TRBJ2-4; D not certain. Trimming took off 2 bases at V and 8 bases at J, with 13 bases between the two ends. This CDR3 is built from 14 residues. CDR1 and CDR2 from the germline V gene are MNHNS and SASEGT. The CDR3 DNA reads TGTGCCAGCAGTGAAAGGGCAGGATGGGACATTCAGTACTTC. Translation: CASSERAGWDIQYF.

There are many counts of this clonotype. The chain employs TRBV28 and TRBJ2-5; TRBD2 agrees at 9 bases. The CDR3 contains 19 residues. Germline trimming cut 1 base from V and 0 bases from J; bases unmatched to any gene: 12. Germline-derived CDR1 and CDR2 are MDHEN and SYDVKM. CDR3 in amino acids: CASSLSTPPGLANQETQYF. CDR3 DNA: TGTGCCAGCAGTTTATCCACCCCCCCGGGACTAGCAAACCAAGAGACCCAGTACTTC.

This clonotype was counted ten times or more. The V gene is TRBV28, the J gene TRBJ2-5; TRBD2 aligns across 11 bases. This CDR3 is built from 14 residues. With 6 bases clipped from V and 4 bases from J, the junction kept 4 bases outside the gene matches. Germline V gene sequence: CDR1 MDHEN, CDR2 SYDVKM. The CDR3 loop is CASRRLAGLETQYF. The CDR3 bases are TGTGCCAGCAGGCGACTAGCGGGGTTAGAGACCCAGTACTTC.

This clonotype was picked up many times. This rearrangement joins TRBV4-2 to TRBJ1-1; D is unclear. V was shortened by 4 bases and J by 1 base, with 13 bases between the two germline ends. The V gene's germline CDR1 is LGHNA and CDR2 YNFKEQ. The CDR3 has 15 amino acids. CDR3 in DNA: TGTGCCAGCAGCCCCACTAATCCCAGGAACACTGAAGCTTTCTTT. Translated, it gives CASSPTNPRNTEAFF.

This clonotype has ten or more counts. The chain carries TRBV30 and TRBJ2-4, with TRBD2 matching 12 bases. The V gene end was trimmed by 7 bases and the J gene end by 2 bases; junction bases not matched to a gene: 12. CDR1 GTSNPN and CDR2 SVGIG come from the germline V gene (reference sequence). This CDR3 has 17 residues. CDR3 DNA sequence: TGTGCCTCGATGAAGCCGACTAGCGGGAGTTCCAAAAACATTCAGTACTTC. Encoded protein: CASMKPTSGSSKNIQYF.

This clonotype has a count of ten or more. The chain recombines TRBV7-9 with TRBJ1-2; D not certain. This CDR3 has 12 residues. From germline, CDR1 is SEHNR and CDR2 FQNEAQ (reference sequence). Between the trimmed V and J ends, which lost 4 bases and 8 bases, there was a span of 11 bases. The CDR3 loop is CASSYPEGGYTF. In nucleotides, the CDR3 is TGTGCCAGCAGCTACCCCGAAGGGGGCTACACCTTC. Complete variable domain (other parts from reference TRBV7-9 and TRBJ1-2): DTGVSQNPRHKITKRGQNVTFRCDPISEHNRLYWYRQTLGQGPEFLTYFQNEAQLEKSRLLSDRFSAERPKGSFSTLEIQRTEQGDSAMYLCASSYPEGGYTFGSGTRLTVV.

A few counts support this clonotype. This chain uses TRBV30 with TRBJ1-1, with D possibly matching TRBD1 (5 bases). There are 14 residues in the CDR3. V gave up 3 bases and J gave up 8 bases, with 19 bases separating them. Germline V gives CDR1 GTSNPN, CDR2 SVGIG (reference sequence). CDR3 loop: CAWRGPGPGGEAFF. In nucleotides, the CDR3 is TGTGCCTGGAGGGGTCCGGGGCCCGGAGGGGAAGCTTTCTTT.

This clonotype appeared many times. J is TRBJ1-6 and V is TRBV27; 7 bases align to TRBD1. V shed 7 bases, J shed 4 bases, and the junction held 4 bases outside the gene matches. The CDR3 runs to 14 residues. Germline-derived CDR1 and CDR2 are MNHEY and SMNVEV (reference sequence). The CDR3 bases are TGTGCCAGCACTTACAGGGGTTATAATTCACCCCTCCACTTT. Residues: CASTYRGYNSPLHF.

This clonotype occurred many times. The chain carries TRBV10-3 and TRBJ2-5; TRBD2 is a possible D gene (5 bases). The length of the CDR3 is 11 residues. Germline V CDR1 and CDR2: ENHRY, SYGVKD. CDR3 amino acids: CAARGGETQYF. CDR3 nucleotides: TGTGCGGCCAGAGGAGGAGAGACCCAGTACTTC.

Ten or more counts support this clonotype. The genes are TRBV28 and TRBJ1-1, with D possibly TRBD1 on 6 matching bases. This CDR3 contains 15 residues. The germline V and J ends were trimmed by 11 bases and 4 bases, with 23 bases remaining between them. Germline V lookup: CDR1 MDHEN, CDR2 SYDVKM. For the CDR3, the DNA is TGTGCCGGCATCGCCTGGACCAGGGGAAGCACTGAAGCTTTCTTT. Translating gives CAGIAWTRGSTEAFF. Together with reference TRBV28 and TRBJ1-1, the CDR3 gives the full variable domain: DVKVTQSSRYLVKRTGEKVFLECVQDMDHENMFWYRQDPGLGLRLIYFSYDVKMKEKGDIPEGYSVSREKKERFSLILESASTNQTSMYLCAGIAWTRGSTEAFFGQGTRLTVV.

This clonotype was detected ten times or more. The CDR3 region is CASSQDEVRTGIYEQYF. The CDR3 DNA reads as TGCGCCAGCAGCCAAGATGAGGTACGGACAGGGATCTACGAGCAGTACTTC. The chain combines TRBV4-1 with TRBJ2-7; 8 positions match TRBD1. The ends lost 0 bases at V and 3 bases at J; junction bases unmatched: 10. The CDR3 runs to 17 residues. The germline V gene has CDR1 MGHRA and CDR2 YSYEKL.

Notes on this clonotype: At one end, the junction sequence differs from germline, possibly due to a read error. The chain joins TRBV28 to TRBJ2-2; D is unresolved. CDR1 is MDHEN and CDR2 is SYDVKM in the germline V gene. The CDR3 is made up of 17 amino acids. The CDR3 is CASSPTLEALRAGELFF. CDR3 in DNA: TGCGCCAGCAGCCCCACTCTAGAAGCCTTACGGGCCGGGGAGCTGTTTTTT.

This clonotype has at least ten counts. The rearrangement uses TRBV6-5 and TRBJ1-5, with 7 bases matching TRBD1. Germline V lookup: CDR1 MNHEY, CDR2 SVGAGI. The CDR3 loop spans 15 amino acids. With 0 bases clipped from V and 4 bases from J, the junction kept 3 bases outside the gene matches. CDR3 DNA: TGTGCCAGCAGTTACTCGACAGGGTCTAATCAGCCCCAGCATTTT. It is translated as CASSYSTGSNQPQHF.

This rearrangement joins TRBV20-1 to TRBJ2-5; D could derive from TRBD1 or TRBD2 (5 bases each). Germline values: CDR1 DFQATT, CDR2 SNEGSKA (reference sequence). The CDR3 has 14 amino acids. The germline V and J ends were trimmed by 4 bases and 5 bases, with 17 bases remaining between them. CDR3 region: CSAIFMGTSETQYF. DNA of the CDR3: TGCAGTGCTATATTCATGGGGACGTCCGAGACCCAGTACTTC.

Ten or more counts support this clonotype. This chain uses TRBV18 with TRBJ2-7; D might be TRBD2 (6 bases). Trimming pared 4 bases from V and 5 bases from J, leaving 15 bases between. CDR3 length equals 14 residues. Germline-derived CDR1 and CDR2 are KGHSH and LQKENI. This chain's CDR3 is CASSHPGGIDEQYF. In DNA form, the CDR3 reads TGTGCCAGCTCACATCCTGGGGGGATCGACGAGCAGTACTTC.

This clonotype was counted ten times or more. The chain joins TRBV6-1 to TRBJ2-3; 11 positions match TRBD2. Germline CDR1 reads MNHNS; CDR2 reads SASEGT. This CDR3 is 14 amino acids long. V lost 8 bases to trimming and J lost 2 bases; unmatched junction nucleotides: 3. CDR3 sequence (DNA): TGTGCCAGCTCTAGCGGGGGGACCACAGATACGCAGTATTTT. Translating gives CASSSGGTTDTQYF.

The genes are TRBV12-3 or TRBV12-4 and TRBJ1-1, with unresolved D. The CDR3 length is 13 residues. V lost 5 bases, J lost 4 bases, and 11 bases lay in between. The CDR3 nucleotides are TGTGCCAGCAGTCAATCGGAGGGCACTGAAGCTTTCTTT. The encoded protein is CASSQSEGTEAFF.

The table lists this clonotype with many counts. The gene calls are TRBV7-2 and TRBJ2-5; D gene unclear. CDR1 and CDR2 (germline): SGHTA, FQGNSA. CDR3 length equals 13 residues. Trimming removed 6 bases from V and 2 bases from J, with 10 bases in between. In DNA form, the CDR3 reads TGTGCCAGCAGTCCGCGGTTTCAAGAGACCCAGTACTTC. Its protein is CASSPRFQETQYF.

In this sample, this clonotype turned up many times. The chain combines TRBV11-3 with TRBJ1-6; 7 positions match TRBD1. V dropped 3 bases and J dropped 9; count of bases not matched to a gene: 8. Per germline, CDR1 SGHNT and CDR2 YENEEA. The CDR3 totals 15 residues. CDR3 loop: CASSFPQYRGSPLHF. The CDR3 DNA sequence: TGTGCCAGCAGCTTCCCTCAATACAGGGGTTCACCCCTCCACTTT. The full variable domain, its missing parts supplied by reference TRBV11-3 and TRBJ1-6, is EAGVVQSPRYKIIEKKQPVAFWCNPISGHNTLYWYLQNLGQGPELLIRYENEEAVDDSQLPKDRFSAERLKGVDSTLKIQPAELGDSAVYLCASSFPQYRGSPLHFGNGTRLTVT.

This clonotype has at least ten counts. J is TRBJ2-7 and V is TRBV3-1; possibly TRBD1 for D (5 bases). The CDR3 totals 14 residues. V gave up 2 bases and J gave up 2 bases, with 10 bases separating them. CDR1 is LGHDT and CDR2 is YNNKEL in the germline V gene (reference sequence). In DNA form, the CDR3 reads TGTGCCAGCAGCCAATGGGGCCCTACCTACGAGCAGTACTTC. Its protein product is CASSQWGPTYEQYF.

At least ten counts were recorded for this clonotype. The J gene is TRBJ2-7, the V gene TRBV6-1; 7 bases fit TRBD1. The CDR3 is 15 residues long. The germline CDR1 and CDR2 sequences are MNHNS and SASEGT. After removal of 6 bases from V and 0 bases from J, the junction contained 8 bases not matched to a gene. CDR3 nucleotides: TGTGCCAGCAGGAAAGAGACAGGGAGCTCCTACGAGCAGTACTTC. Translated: CASRKETGSSYEQYF.

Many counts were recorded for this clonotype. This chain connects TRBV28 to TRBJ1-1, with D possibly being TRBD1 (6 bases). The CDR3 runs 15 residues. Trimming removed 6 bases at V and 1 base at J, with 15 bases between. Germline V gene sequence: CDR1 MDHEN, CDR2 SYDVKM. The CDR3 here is CASRDTTGKNTEAFF. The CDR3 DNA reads TGTGCCAGCAGAGACACGACAGGAAAGAACACTGAAGCTTTCTTT.

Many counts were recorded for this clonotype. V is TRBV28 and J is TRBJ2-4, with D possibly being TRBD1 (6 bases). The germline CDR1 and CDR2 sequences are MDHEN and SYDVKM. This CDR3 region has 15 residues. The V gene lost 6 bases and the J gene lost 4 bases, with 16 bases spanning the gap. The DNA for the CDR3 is TGTGCCAGCAGGCCTACAGGGACACAGAAAAACATTCAGTACTTC. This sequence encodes CASRPTGTQKNIQYF.

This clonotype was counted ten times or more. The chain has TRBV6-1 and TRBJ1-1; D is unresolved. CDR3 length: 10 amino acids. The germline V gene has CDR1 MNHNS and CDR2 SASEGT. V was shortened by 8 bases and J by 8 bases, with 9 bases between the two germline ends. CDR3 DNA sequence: TGTGCCAGCGTCGCCTTGGAAGCTTTCTTT. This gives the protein CASVALEAFF.

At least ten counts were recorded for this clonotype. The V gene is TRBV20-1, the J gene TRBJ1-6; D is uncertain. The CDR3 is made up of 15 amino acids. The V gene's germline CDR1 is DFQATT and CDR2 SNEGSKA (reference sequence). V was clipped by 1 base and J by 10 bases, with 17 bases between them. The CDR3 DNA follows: TGCAGTGCTAGAGGGGCTGGCAGAGTAGAGTCACCCCTCCACTTT. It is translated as CSARGAGRVESPLHF.

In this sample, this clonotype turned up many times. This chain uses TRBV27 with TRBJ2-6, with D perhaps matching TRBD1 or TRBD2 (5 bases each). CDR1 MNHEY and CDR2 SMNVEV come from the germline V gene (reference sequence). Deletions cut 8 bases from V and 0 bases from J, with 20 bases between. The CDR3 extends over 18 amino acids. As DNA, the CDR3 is TGTGCCAGCTATCCCTTTGGGGGAGTACCCTCTGGGGCCAACGTCCTGACTTTC. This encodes CASYPFGGVPSGANVLTF.

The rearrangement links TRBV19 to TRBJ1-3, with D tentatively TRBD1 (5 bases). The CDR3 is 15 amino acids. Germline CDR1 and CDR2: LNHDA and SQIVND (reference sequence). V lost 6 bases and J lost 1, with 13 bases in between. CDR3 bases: TGTGCCAGTAGCCTCGGGACGACATCTGGAAACACCATATATTTT. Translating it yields CASSLGTTSGNTIYF.

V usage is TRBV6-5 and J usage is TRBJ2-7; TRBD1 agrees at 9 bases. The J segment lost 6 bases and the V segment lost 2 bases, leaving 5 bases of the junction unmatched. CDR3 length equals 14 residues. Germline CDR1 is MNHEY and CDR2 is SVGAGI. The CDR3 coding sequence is TGTGCCAGCAGTTACCTGGGACAGGGTAGCGAGCAGTACTTC. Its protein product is CASSYLGQGSEQYF.

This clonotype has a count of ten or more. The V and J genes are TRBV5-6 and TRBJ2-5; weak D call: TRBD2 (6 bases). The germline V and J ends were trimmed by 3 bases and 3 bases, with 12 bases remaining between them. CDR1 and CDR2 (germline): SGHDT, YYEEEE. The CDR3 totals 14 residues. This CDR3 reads CASSYLGGKETQYF. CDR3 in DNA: TGTGCCAGCAGCTACTTGGGGGGTAAAGAGACCCAGTACTTC. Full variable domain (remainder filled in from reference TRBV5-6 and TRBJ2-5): DAGVTQSPTHLIKTRGQQVTLRCSPKSGHDTVSWYQQALGQGPQFIFQYYEEEERQRGNFPDRFSGHQFPNYSSELNVNALLLGDSALYLCASSYLGGKETQYFGPGTRLLVL.

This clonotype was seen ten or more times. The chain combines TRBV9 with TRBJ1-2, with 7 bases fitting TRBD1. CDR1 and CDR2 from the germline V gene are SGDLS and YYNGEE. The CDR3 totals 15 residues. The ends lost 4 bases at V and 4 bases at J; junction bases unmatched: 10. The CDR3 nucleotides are TGTGCCAGCAGCTTGGGGACAGCGGGTTCCTATGGCTACACCTTC. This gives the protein CASSLGTAGSYGYTF.